This T cell receptor (beta chain) was captured in a study of Graves' ophthalmopathy and Graves' hyperthyroidism. Turning to the study itself: Peripheral blood (taken before any treatment) was collected at initial diagnosis.

CDR3 regions of TCR beta were amplified from RNA transcripts. Second-round multiplex PCR followed a first-round RT-PCR using HTBI primers. TCRdb reanalysed the multiplex PCR reads using MiXCR and keeps one entry per CDR3 protein. The sample holds about 480,000 distinct CDR3 sequences, under 15% seen once. Diagnosis used clinical symptoms, serum thyroxine, TRAb, thyroid ultrasound and orbital computed tomography. Someone took the PBMCs out of approximately 9 ml of fresh peripheral blood. This clonotype was detected ten times or more. CDR1 is LGHDT and CDR2 is YNNKEL in the germline V gene (reference sequence). The CDR3 has 11 amino acids. Trimming stripped 1 base from V and 7 bases from J, with 4 bases between.

The rearrangement links TRBV3-1 to TRBJ1-1; D remains unclear. Sequencing was done on a sample of blood. The TCR was taken from a woman aged 30 to 39 with Graves' ophthalmopathy. The CDR3 loop reads CASSQVDEAFF. The CDR3 bases are TGTGCCAGCAGCCAAGTTGATGAAGCTTTCTTT.